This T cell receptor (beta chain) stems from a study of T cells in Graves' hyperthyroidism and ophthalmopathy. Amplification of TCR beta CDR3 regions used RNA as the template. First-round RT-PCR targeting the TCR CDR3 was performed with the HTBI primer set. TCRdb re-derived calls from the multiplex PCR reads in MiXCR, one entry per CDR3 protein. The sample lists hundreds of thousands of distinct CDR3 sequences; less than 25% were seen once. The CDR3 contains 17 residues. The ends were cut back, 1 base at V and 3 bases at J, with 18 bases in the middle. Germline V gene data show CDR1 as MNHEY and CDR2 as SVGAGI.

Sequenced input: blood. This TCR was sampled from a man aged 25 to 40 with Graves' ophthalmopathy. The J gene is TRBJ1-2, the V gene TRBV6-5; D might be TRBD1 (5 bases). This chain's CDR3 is CASSYWGTRGDDYGYTF. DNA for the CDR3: TGTGCCAGCAGTTACTGGGGTACGAGGGGAGATGACTATGGCTACACCTTC.